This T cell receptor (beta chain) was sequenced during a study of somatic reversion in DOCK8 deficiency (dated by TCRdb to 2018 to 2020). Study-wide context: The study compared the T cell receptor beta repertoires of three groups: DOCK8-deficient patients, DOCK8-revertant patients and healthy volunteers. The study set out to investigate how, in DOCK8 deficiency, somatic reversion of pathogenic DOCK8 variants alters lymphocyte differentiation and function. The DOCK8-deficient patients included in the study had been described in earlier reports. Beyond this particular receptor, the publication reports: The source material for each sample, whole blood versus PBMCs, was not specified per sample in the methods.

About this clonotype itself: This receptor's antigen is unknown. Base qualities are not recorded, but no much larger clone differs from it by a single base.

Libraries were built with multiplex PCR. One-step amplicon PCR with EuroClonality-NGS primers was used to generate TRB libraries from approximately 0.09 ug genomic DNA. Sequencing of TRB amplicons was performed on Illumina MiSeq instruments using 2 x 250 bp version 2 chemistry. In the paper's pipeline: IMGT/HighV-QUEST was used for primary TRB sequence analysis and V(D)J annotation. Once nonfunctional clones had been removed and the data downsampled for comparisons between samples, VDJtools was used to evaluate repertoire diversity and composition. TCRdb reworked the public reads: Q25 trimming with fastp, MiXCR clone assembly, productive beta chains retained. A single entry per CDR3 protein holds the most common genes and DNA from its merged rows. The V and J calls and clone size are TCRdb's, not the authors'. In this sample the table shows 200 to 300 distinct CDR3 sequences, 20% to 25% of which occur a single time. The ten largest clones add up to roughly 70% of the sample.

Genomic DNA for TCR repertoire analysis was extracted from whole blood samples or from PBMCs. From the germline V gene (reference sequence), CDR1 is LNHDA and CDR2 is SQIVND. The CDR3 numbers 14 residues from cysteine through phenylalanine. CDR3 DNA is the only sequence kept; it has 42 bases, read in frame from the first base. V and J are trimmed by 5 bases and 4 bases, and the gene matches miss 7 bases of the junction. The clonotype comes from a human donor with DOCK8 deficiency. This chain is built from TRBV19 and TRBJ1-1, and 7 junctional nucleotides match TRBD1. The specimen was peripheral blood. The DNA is TGTGCCAGTAGTGCCCGACAGGGTGGCACTGAAGCTTTCTTT. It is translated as CASSARQGGTEAFF.